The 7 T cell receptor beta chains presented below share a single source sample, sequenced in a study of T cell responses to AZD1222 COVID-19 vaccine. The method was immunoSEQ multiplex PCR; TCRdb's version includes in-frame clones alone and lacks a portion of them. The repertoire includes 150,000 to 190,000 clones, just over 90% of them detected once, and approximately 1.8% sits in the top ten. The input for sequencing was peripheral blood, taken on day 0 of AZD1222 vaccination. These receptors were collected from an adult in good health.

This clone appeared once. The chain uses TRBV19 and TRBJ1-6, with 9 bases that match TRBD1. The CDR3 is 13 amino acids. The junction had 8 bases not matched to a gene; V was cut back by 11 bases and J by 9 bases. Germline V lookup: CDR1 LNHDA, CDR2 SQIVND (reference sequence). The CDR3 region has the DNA TGTGCCTGTGCCGGGACAGGGACTTCACCCCTCCACTTT. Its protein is CACAGTGTSPLHF.

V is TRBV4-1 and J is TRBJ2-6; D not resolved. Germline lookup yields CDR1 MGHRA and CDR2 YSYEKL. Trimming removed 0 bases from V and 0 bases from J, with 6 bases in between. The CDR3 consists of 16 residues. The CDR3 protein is CASSQEADSGANVLTF. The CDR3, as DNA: TGCGCCAGCAGCCAAGAGGCAGACTCTGGGGCCAACGTCCTGACTTTC.

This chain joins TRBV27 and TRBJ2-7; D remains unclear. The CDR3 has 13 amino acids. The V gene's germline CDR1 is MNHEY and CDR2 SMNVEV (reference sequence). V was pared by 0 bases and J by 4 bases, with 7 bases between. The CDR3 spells CASSLSWQYEQYF. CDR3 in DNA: TGTGCCAGCAGTTTATCGTGGCAATACGAGCAGTACTTC.

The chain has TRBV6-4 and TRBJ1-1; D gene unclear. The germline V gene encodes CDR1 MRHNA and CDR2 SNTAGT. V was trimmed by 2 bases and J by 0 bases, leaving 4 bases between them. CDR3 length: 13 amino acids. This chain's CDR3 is CASSDNMNTEAFF. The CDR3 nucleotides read TGTGCCAGCAGTGACAACATGAACACTGAAGCTTTCTTT.

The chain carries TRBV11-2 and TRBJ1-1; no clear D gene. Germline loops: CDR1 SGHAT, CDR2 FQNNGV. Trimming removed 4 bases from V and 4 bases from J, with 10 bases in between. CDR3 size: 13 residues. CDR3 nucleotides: TGTGCCAGCAGCTGGACGCTGGGCACTGAAGCTTTCTTT. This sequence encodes CASSWTLGTEAFF.

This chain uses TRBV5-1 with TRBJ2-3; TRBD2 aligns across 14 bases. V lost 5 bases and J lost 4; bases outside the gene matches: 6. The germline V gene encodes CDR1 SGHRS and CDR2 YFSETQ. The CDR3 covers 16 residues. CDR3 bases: TGCGCCAGCAGGGGGGGGACTAGCGGGAGCTCAGATACGCAGTATTTT. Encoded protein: CASRGGTSGSSDTQYF. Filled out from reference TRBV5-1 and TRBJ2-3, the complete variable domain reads KAGVTQTPRYLIKTRGQQVTLSCSPISGHRSVSWYQQTPGQGLQFLFEYFSETQRNKGNFPGRFSGRQFSNSRSEMNVSTLELGDSALYLCASRGGTSGSSDTQYFGPGTRLTVL.

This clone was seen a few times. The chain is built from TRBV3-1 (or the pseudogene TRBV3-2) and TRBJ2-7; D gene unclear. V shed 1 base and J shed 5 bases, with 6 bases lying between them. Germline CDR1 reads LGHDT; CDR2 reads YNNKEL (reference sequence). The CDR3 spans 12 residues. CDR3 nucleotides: TGTGCCAGCAGCCAAGTCGACAACGAGCAGTACTTC. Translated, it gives CASSQVDNEQYF.